This T cell receptor (beta chain) was identified during a study of cytomegalovirus exposure and HLA in healthy donors. Whole-study context: The study's early data release held some 85 million unique TCRs from HLA-typed donors.

Study outcomes and limitations: Among CMV-associated TCR beta chains, most appeared HLA-restricted in a later analysis. Sequencing depth across donors, presence/absence analyses assumed, was roughly uniform. A later analysis, which compared TCR beta chains of equal frequency, found the HLA-associated ones more clonally expanded.

Concerning this clone itself: Its target is unknown.

Primers included in the PCR were 60 Vbeta and 13 Jbeta primers. The protocol was immunoSEQ multiplex PCR, while the TCRdb copy is restricted to in-frame clones and leaves out a portion. The sample consists of roughly 78,000 clones, around 60% of them appearing once. Sequencing was done on a sample of PBMCs. The receptor comes from a man aged 30 to 39 in good health and CMV-seropositive.

DNA of the CDR3: TGTGCCAGCAGTTTAGCTCAGAGGCCGTACCAAGAGACCCAGTACTTC. This translates into CASSLAQRPYQETQYF. The gene calls are TRBV6-5 and TRBJ2-5; the D is unclear. The CDR3 has 16 residues. Germline CDR1 and CDR2: MNHEY and SVGAGI. Trimming cost V 4 bases and J 0 bases, with 15 bases left between them.